The 20 T cell receptor beta chains presented below share a single source sample, sequenced in a study of metastatic and nonmetastatic thyroid tumors. None of the patients had undergone any treatment ahead of thyroid surgery. TCRdb recomputed clones from the PCR reads via MiXCR. The repertoire holds some 40,000 clones, with less than 25% as singletons. Sequencing used tumor tissue. These TCRs come from a female donor with papillary thyroid cancer or a benign thyroid nodule (not recorded which). Some clones in this sample may be carry-over from other donors' samples.

This clone was seen ten or more times. The chain joins TRBV9 to TRBJ2-1; 9 nucleotides agree with TRBD1. After removal of 6 bases from V and 5 bases from J, the junction contained 12 bases not matched to a gene. This CDR3 has 16 amino acids. In germline, CDR1 is SGDLS, CDR2 YYNGEE. The CDR3 sequence is CASTTTGQGFHNEQFF. In DNA, the CDR3 is TGTGCCAGCACCACAACGGGACAGGGTTTCCACAATGAGCAGTTCTTC.

This clone was seen just once. This chain links TRBV11-2 with TRBJ2-7, with 7 bases fitting TRBD2. Trimming cost V 3 bases and J 3 bases; bases outside gene matches: 2. This CDR3 contains 13 residues. Germline CDR1 and CDR2: SGHAT and FQNNGV. The CDR3 reads CASSFCGSYEQYF. For the CDR3, the DNA is TGTGCCAGCAGCTTCTGCGGGAGCTACGAGCAGTACTTC.

The chain joins TRBV6-1 to TRBJ2-1; 7 bases are shared with TRBD1. The germline V gene has CDR1 MNHNS and CDR2 SASEGT. The CDR3 contains 14 residues. V shed 5 bases, J shed 12 bases, and the junction held 13 bases outside the gene matches. In DNA form, the CDR3 reads TGTGCCAGCAGTTCTTATTCCGGGACAGATGGGCAGTTCTTC. Protein: CASSSYSGTDGQFF.

This clone was detected ten times or more. The rearrangement joins TRBV4-2 to TRBJ1-2; D unresolved. Germline V gives CDR1 LGHNA, CDR2 YNFKEQ. This CDR3 has 15 amino acids. V lost 1 base to trimming and J lost 2 bases, with 11 bases between them. CDR3 DNA: TGTGCCAGCAGCCAAGTGCAGGTAGAGAACTATGGCTACACCTTC. This gives the protein CASSQVQVENYGYTF.

V is TRBV2 and J is TRBJ1-5, with a tentative D call TRBD1 (5 bases). Germline lookup yields CDR1 SNHLY and CDR2 FYNNEI. Between the trimmed V and J ends, which lost 10 bases and 1 base, there was a span of 11 bases. The CDR3 is 13 residues long. CDR3 coding DNA: TGTGCCACCCGGGACGCGAGCAATCAGCCCCAGCATTTT. Translating it yields CATRDASNQPQHF.

The chain is built from TRBV12-3 or TRBV12-4 and TRBJ2-7; TRBD2 aligns across 8 bases. V shed 2 bases and J 0 bases; nucleotides not matched to a gene: 15. The CDR3 is 19 amino acids. CDR3 nucleotide sequence: TGTGCCAGCAGTTTAAAGGGATTAGCGGGACTTTCGGTCTCCTACGAGCAGTACTTC. Its translation: CASSLKGLAGLSVSYEQYF.

This clone was seen repeatedly, ten times or more. V is TRBV19 and J is TRBJ1-3; perhaps TRBD1 as D (5 bases). Looked up from germline, CDR1 is LNHDA and CDR2 is SQIVND (reference sequence). The CDR3 has 16 amino acids. The V and J ends lost 6 bases and 2 bases respectively, with 17 bases between them. The CDR3 nucleotides are TGTGCCAGTAGCATGGGACCTGTGGGACCTGGAAACACCATATATTTT. It translates to CASSMGPVGPGNTIYF.

CDR3 bases: TGCGCCAGCAGCTTGGTCCCCCCACCAGCGGGGACCTACGAGCAGTACTTC. Amino acids: CASSLVPPPAGTYEQYF. The chain is built from TRBV5-1 and TRBJ2-7; 7 nucleotides match TRBD2. Germline CDR1 and CDR2: SGHRS and YFSETQ. The CDR3 consists of 17 residues. J was trimmed by 2 bases and V by 0 bases; bases with no gene match: 11.

This clone has a count of ten or more. The chain links TRBV5-6 to TRBJ1-2, with a possible D match to TRBD1 (5 bases). The V end was cut by 4 bases, the J end by 4 bases, with 14 bases between. CDR3 length: 14 amino acids. The germline V gene encodes CDR1 SGHDT and CDR2 YYEEEE. The CDR3 region has the DNA TGTGCCAGCAGCCCGATACGACAGCTCTATGGCTACACCTTC. Translated, it gives CASSPIRQLYGYTF.

Ten or more counts support this clone. The chain recombines TRBV10-1 with TRBJ1-2; D is undetermined. The germline V and J ends were trimmed by 0 bases and 5 bases, with 7 bases remaining between them. CDR3 size: 13 residues. CDR1 is WNHNN and CDR2 is SYGVQD in the germline V gene (reference sequence). CDR3 sequence: CASSESRSYGYTF. CDR3 in DNA: TGCGCCAGCAGTGAGTCTAGAAGTTATGGCTACACCTTC.

This rearrangement joins TRBV7-2 to TRBJ2-5; D is possibly TRBD1 (6 bases). Trimming removed 5 bases at V and 0 bases at J, with 13 bases between. There are 15 residues in the CDR3. Looked up from germline, CDR1 is SGHTA and CDR2 is FQGNSA. The CDR3 reads CASSPRGAYQETQYF. For the CDR3, the DNA is TGTGCCAGCAGCCCCAGGGGCGCCTACCAAGAGACCCAGTACTTC.

V is TRBV10-3 and J is TRBJ2-7; maybe TRBD1 (7 bases). Germline V gene sequence: CDR1 ENHRY, CDR2 SYGVKD. V shed 4 bases and J shed 3 bases, with 13 bases lying between them. The CDR3 has 14 amino acids. The CDR3 DNA is TGTGCCATCAGTGCTTATCAGGGGGGCTACGAGCAGTACTTC. Its translation is CAISAYQGGYEQYF.

The chain recombines TRBV18 with TRBJ2-1, with 9 bases lining up with TRBD2. Germline V gene lookup returns CDR1 KGHSH and CDR2 LQKENI. There are 15 residues in the CDR3. Trimming removed 2 bases from V and 3 bases from J; junction bases left unmatched: 2. The CDR3 region has the DNA TGTGCCAGCTCACCATCTAGCGGGGACTACAATGAGCAGTTCTTC. This gives the protein CASSPSSGDYNEQFF.

In its sample, this clone was seen many times. The V and J genes are TRBV11-2 and TRBJ2-5; 9 nucleotides match TRBD2. Trimming cost V 4 bases and J 5 bases; bases outside gene matches: 5. Per the germline V gene, CDR1 is SGHAT and CDR2 is FQNNGV. The CDR3 contains 14 residues. DNA of the CDR3: TGTGCCAGCAGCTCTAGCGGGGCGCGGGAGACCCAGTACTTC. Translation: CASSSSGARETQYF.

The sample holds a few counts of this clone. The chain combines TRBV6-1 with TRBJ2-7; D uncertain. Germline CDR1 and CDR2: MNHNS and SASEGT. The CDR3 extends over 13 amino acids. Trimming removed 3 bases from V and 0 bases from J, with 6 bases in between. The CDR3 nucleotides read TGTGCCAGCAGTGAGGTCGTCTCCTACGAGCAGTACTTC. Protein product: CASSEVVSYEQYF.

This chain connects TRBV19 to TRBJ2-3; D unresolved. This CDR3 comprises 13 residues. From germline, CDR1 is LNHDA and CDR2 SQIVND (reference sequence). V lost 2 bases and J lost 4, with 7 bases in between. The CDR3 region is CASSIIGSDTQYF. CDR3 DNA: TGTGCCAGTAGTATAATAGGTTCAGATACGCAGTATTTT.

Turning to this clone: The junction differs from germline at one of its ends, possibly a read error. This rearrangement joins TRBV10-3 to TRBJ2-3; D is perhaps TRBD2 (5 bases). Germline V lookup: CDR1 ENHRY, CDR2 SYGVKD. There are 16 residues in the CDR3. The CDR3 sequence is CAISAPVTMVGDTRYF. The CDR3 nucleotides are TGTGCCATCAGTGCCCCCGTGACTATGGTCGGAGATACGCGGTATTTT.

This clone occurred many times. The J gene is TRBJ1-1, the V gene TRBV7-9; a weak D match, TRBD1 (6 bases). This CDR3 has 13 residues. Between the trimmed V and J ends, which lost 2 bases and 4 bases, there was a span of 8 bases. CDR1 SEHNR and CDR2 FQNEAQ come from the germline V gene (reference sequence). CDR3 nucleotides: TGTGCCAGCAGCTTAACAGGGATCACTGAAGCTTTCTTT. Translation gives CASSLTGITEAFF.

As to this clone: A much larger clonotype is one base distant, so this may be a read error. V gene TRBV20-1 combines with J gene TRBJ2-3; D remains ambiguous. Per germline, CDR1 DFQATT and CDR2 SNEGSKA (reference sequence). Trimming pared 2 bases from V and 3 bases from J, leaving 6 bases between. The CDR3 has 12 amino acids. The CDR3 DNA follows: TGCAGTGCTAGACAGAGAACAGATACGCAGTATTTT. Its protein is CSARQRTDTQYF.

The table lists this clone with a few counts. Compared with germline, one end of the junction differs, possibly owing to a read error. The CDR3, as DNA: TGTGCCAGCAGTGGCAGGGATACCGTGGAGCTGTTTTTT. As protein: CASSGRDTVELFF. V gene TRBV6-4 combines with J gene TRBJ2-2; maybe TRBD1 (5 bases). Germline CDR1 is MRHNA and CDR2 is SNTAGT. The CDR3 covers 13 residues.